This T cell receptor (beta chain) was identified during a study of T-cell reconstitution after alpha-beta-depleted transplantation in children (TCRdb year 2016). With respect to the entire study: The study quantitatively tracked T-cell immune reconstitution after TCRalphabeta/CD19-depleted allogeneic hematopoietic cell transplantation in children using TCR repertoire profiling.

This clonotype was seen many times. Its target antigen remains unknown. Qualities for individual bases were not recorded, and no much larger clone is one base off. What the work shows at the level of the full study, not this receptor alone: The high TCRbeta diversity at day 60 in some patients was ascribed to recipient T cells and intrathymic progenitors that had survived conditioning. The apparently early alphabetaT-cell count recovery about two months after transplant was reportedly dependent on only several hundred rapidly expanded clones derived from non-depleted graft cells. Hyperexpanded clone frequencies declined over subsequent months; after one year, T-cell counts and TCRbeta diversity were mostly attributed to newly produced T cells.

The intended sense of this specimen's treatment or condition label: allogeneic hematopoietic cell transplantation with graft depleted of TCRalphabeta T cells and CD19 B cells. The children who served as transplant recipients had been given grafts of TCRalphabeta/CD19-depleted allogeneic hematopoietic cells. Library creation used PCR. Sequenced on an Illumina HiSeq 2500. TCR libraries were prepared with molecular barcoding, using unique molecular identifiers to normalize TCRbeta repertoire quantification. Starting from the raw public reads, TCRdb applied fastp trimming at Q25, assembled clones with MiXCR and retained in-frame beta chains. Every distinct CDR3 protein forms one entry, paired with its most common genes and DNA. Across this sample there are a few hundred thousand distinct CDR3 sequences, with approximately 13% seen only once. The ten largest make up over 2% of the sample. The V end loses 0 bases and the J end loses 4 bases, and a stretch of 10 bases separates them. CDR1 and CDR2 (MNHEY, SVGEGT) derive from the germline V gene. The CDR3 runs 14 amino acids, cysteine and phenylalanine included. Of all the DNA, just the CDR3 is kept, 42 bases in frame from base 1.

The TCR was taken from a male patient aged 5 to 17 who had a stem cell transplant for acute myeloid leukemia, so the T cells may come from the graft donor. The sample here was PBMCs, mostly from graft donor cells, taken 360 days after TCRalphabeta/CD19-depleted stem cell transplant. The chain is made from TRBV6-2 or TRBV6-3 and TRBJ2-7; the D gene lacks a confident call. In nucleotides, the sequence is TGTGCCAGCAGTTACTCGACCGCTTCGTACGAGCAGTACTTC. It codes for CASSYSTASYEQYF.